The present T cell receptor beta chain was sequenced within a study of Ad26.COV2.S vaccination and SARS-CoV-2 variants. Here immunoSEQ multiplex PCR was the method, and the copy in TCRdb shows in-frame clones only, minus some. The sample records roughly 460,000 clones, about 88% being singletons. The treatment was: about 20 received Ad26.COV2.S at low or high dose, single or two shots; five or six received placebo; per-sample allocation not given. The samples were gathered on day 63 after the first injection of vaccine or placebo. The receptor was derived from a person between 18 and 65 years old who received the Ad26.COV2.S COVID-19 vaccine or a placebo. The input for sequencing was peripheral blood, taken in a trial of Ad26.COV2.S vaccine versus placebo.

The CDR3 protein is CASSYYRGAKNIQYF. CDR3 DNA: TGTGCCAGCAGTTACTACAGGGGAGCCAAAAACATTCAGTACTTC. The chain uses TRBV6-5 and TRBJ2-4; TRBD1 matches at 7 bases. Germline V gene data show CDR1 as MNHEY and CDR2 as SVGAGI. Trimming at V came to 1 base and at J to 0 bases, leaving 0 bases not matched to a gene. The CDR3 runs to 15 residues.